These 20 T cell receptor beta chains share one sample of origin, sequenced in a study of Ad26.COV2.S vaccination and SARS-CoV-2 variants. Noted treatment: about 20 received Ad26.COV2.S at low or high dose, single or two shots; five or six received placebo; per-sample allocation not given. After the first vaccine or placebo injection, samples were drawn on day 63. Here immunoSEQ multiplex PCR was the method, and the copy in TCRdb shows in-frame clones only, minus some. The table lists roughly 500,000 clones, roughly nine tenths of them singletons. Sample: peripheral blood, taken in a trial of Ad26.COV2.S vaccine versus placebo. The origin of the receptors is a person between 18 and 60 years old who received the Ad26.COV2.S COVID-19 vaccine or a placebo.

This sequence joins TRBV4-3 and TRBJ2-2; no clear D gene. CDR1 LGHNA and CDR2 YSLEER come from the germline V gene. The CDR3 sequence is 17 residues long. Trimming took 0 bases from V and 1 from J, leaving 12 bases between them. In nucleotides, the CDR3 is TGCGCCAGCAGCCAAGATCACTTCTCCGAGAACACCGGGGAGCTGTTTTTT. Translating gives CASSQDHFSENTGELFF.

The chain recombines TRBV19 with TRBJ1-2; 7 bases are shared with TRBD1. This CDR3 contains 12 residues. The germline gives CDR1 LNHDA, CDR2 SQIVND (reference sequence). The V gene end was trimmed by 0 bases and the J gene end by 10 bases; junction bases not matched to a gene: 2. This chain's CDR3 is CASSIEQGPYTF. CDR3 DNA: TGTGCCAGTAGTATAGAACAGGGGCCCTACACCTTC.

The chain couples TRBV27 to TRBJ1-5, with 8 bases lining up with TRBD1. Losses at the gene ends were 6 bases for V and 2 bases for J; bases not matched to a gene: 6. Germline V gives CDR1 MNHEY, CDR2 SMNVEV (reference sequence). The CDR3 covers 15 residues. The CDR3 DNA sequence: TGTGCCAGCAGCTTACAGGGGGGTGGCAATCAGCCCCAGCATTTT. Amino acids: CASSLQGGGNQPQHF.

Here the CDR3 DNA reads TGCGCCAGCAGCCAGGAGTTTAGCGTAGATACGCAGTATTTT. Amino acid sequence: CASSQEFSVDTQYF. The rearrangement uses TRBV4-1 and TRBJ2-3; D may be TRBD2 (5 bases). The CDR3 runs to 14 residues. Germline lookup yields CDR1 MGHRA and CDR2 YSYEKL. Trimming cost V 3 bases and J 5 bases, with 12 bases left between them.

The chain recombines TRBV2 with TRBJ2-3; D may correspond to TRBD1 or TRBD2 (5 bases each). The CDR3 is 13 amino acids. Germline lookup yields CDR1 SNHLY and CDR2 FYNNEI. Trimming took off 8 bases at V and 3 bases at J, with 12 bases between the two ends. The CDR3 reads CASCRWGTDTQYF. The DNA of the CDR3 is TGTGCCAGCTGCCGGTGGGGGACAGATACGCAGTATTTT.

This clone was seen more than once but under ten times. This sequence joins TRBV5-5 and TRBJ1-6; no firm D call. The CDR3 sequence is 17 residues long. Trimming shortened V by 0 bases and J by 0 bases, and 10 bases separated the two germline ends. Germline assignment: CDR1 SGHKS and CDR2 YYEKEE (reference sequence). CDR3 loop: CASSLGQVLSYNSPLHF. In nucleotides, the CDR3 is TGTGCCAGCAGCTTGGGTCAGGTCCTCTCCTATAATTCACCCCTCCACTTT.

This chain connects TRBV5-1 to TRBJ2-3; D perhaps matches TRBD2 (6 bases). The CDR3 is 16 residues long. Trimming left V 4 bases short and J 2 bases short, with 17 bases between. Germline V lookup: CDR1 SGHRS, CDR2 YFSETQ. CDR3 sequence reads: CASSHRSGLSTDTQYF. The CDR3 DNA follows: TGCGCCAGCAGCCATCGTAGCGGTCTGTCCACAGATACGCAGTATTTT. The entire variable domain, with the rest obtained from reference TRBV5-1 and TRBJ2-3, is as follows: KAGVTQTPRYLIKTRGQQVTLSCSPISGHRSVSWYQQTPGQGLQFLFEYFSETQRNKGNFPGRFSGRQFSNSRSEMNVSTLELGDSALYLCASSHRSGLSTDTQYFGPGTRLTVL.

This clone occurred once. J is TRBJ2-7 and V is TRBV28; perhaps TRBD2 as D (6 bases). The V and J ends lost 10 bases and 1 base respectively, with 20 bases between them. Germline V gene data show CDR1 as MDHEN and CDR2 as SYDVKM. The CDR3 sequence is 15 residues long. The chain's CDR3 is CATAVAAGESYEQYF. The CDR3 DNA follows: TGTGCCACCGCCGTCGCAGCGGGCGAATCCTACGAGCAGTACTTC.

The CDR3 protein is CASSFTINTEAFF. In DNA form, the CDR3 reads TGTGCCAGCAGCTTCACAATAAACACTGAAGCTTTCTTT. This chain connects TRBV7-3 to TRBJ1-1; no clear D. The germline V gene has CDR1 SGHTA and CDR2 FQGTGA. Trimming removed 3 bases at V and 2 bases at J, with 7 bases between. The CDR3 covers 13 residues.

The chain combines TRBV6-2 or TRBV6-3 with TRBJ1-2; D not certain. CDR1 is MNHEY, CDR2 SVGEGT, per germline. Trimming cost V 0 bases and J 8 bases, with 25 bases left between them. CDR3 size: 18 residues. CDR3 coding DNA: TGTGCCAGCAGTTACTCGAACAACCCGGAAGACCCTTCCGGCGGCTACACCTTC. Amino acids: CASSYSNNPEDPSGGYTF.

This chain links TRBV4-3 with TRBJ2-1; TRBD2 matches 11 bases. This CDR3 is built from 15 residues. V trimming: 6 bases; J trimming: 5 bases; junction bases outside the gene matches: 6. Germline CDR1 reads LGHNA; CDR2 reads YSLEER. Written as DNA, the CDR3 is TGCGCCAGCAGTCTTAGACTAGCGGGAAACAATGAGCAGTTCTTC. Translating gives CASSLRLAGNNEQFF.

DNA for the CDR3: TGTGCCAGCTCACCGGGTGTTGAGGGTGGCTACACCTTC. Translating it yields CASSPGVEGGYTF. This rearrangement joins TRBV18 to TRBJ1-2; D remains unclear. Germline CDR1 reads KGHSH; CDR2 reads LQKENI. V was cut by 3 bases and J by 7 bases, with 12 bases left in between. The CDR3 covers 13 residues. Supplemented by reference TRBV18 and TRBJ1-2, the full variable domain reads NAGVMQNPRHLVRRRGQEARLRCSPMKGHSHVYWYRQLPEEGLKFMVYLQKENIIDESGMPKERFSAEFPKEGPSILRIQQVVRGDSAAYFCASSPGVEGGYTFGSGTRLTVV.

This clone was seen once. V is TRBV9 and J is TRBJ2-7; TRBD2 is a possible D gene (5 bases). CDR1 is SGDLS, CDR2 YYNGEE, per germline. CDR3 size: 15 residues. V dropped 4 bases and J dropped 3 bases, with 17 bases sitting between them. The CDR3 DNA sequence: TGTGCCAGCAGCCCGGAACCACGGGAATTCTACGAGCAGTACTTC. Amino acids: CASSPEPREFYEQYF.

V gene TRBV5-1 combines with J gene TRBJ2-5; possibly TRBD1 for D (6 bases). This CDR3 is 15 amino acids long. The V end lost 4 bases, the J end lost 1 base, and 14 bases lay between the germline ends. Germline values: CDR1 SGHRS, CDR2 YFSETQ. The CDR3 here is CASSPETGPQETQYF. The CDR3 DNA reads as TGCGCCAGCAGCCCGGAGACAGGACCCCAAGAGACCCAGTACTTC.

The J gene is TRBJ2-7, the V gene TRBV7-2; tentatively, D is TRBD2 (7 bases). The germline CDR1 and CDR2 sequences are SGHTA and FQGNSA. Trimming shortened V by 3 bases and J by 2 bases, and 11 bases separated the two germline ends. The CDR3 is 14 amino acids. CDR3 in amino acids: CASSLGGPAYEQYV. The DNA for the CDR3 is TGTGCCAGCAGCTTGGGGGGGCCAGCCTACGAGCAGTACGTC.

The chain is built from TRBV6-2 or TRBV6-3 and TRBJ2-1; weak D call: TRBD2 (6 bases). V was cut by 6 bases and J by 0 bases, with 15 bases left in between. Germline V gives CDR1 MNHEY, CDR2 SVGEGT. The CDR3 spans 16 residues. This chain's CDR3 is CASSRSGWSSYNEQFF. Here the CDR3 DNA reads TGTGCCAGCAGCCGTAGCGGCTGGAGCTCCTACAATGAGCAGTTCTTC.

This chain joins TRBV6-2 or TRBV6-3 and TRBJ1-2; D is unresolved. Germline-derived CDR1 and CDR2 are MNHEY and SVGEGT. The CDR3 extends over 15 amino acids. V was cut by 5 bases and J by 4 bases, with 17 bases left in between. The CDR3 nucleotides read TGTGCCAGCAGTCCGCCGCCTTTGTGGGGCTATGGCTACACCTTC. It codes for CASSPPPLWGYGYTF.

This chain links TRBV18 with TRBJ2-5, with D hard to call. CDR1 is KGHSH and CDR2 is LQKENI in the germline V gene. V lost 6 bases, J lost 1 base, and 12 bases lay in between. This CDR3 is built from 14 residues. The CDR3 region is CASSLMEGQETQYF. CDR3 coding DNA: TGTGCCAGCTCCCTGATGGAAGGCCAAGAGACCCAGTACTTC. Drawing the rest from reference TRBV18 and TRBJ2-5, the complete variable domain is NAGVMQNPRHLVRRRGQEARLRCSPMKGHSHVYWYRQLPEEGLKFMVYLQKENIIDESGMPKERFSAEFPKEGPSILRIQQVVRGDSAAYFCASSLMEGQETQYFGPGTRLLVL.

The chain joins TRBV5-4 to TRBJ2-7; D is ambiguous. The CDR3 extends over 14 amino acids. The germline V and J ends were trimmed by 0 bases and 0 bases, with 7 bases remaining between them. The germline V gene has CDR1 SGHNT and CDR2 YYREEE (reference sequence). The CDR3 region is CASSLGPSSYEQYF. In DNA form, the CDR3 reads TGTGCCAGCAGCTTGGGTCCTAGCTCCTACGAGCAGTACTTC.

This rearrangement joins TRBV2 to TRBJ1-5; the match to TRBD1 covers 8 bases. The germline V gene has CDR1 SNHLY and CDR2 FYNNEI. With 3 bases clipped from V and 6 bases from J, the junction kept 7 bases outside the gene matches. This CDR3 has 15 amino acids. The CDR3 spells CASSDRTGRTQPQHF. CDR3 DNA: TGTGCCAGCAGTGATAGGACAGGGAGGACTCAGCCCCAGCATTTT. The whole variable domain, remainder taken from reference TRBV2 and TRBJ1-5, is EPEVTQTPSHQVTQMGQEVILRCVPISNHLYFYWYRQILGQKVEFLVSFYNNEISEKSEIFDDQFSVERPDGSNFTLKIRSTKLEDSAMYFCASSDRTGRTQPQHFGDGTRLSIL.